This is a list of T cell receptor beta chains from one sample in a study of blood T cells in healthy people across ages. TCRdb analysed the 5' RACE reads with MiXCR anew, one entry per CDR3 protein. The data hold 980,000 or so distinct CDR3 sequences, with about 48% observed a single time. Sequenced material: blood. The receptors shown here come from a man aged 25-40 years in good health. CDR3s include the opening cysteine and the closing phenylalanine or tryptophan. A D gene is named only where the DNA matches it firmly. Clone size is stated in some rows and not others, as once, few, many or a class when expanded.

d_gene,v_gene,len,j_gene,abundance,CDR3aa,CDR3nt
TRBD2,TRBV20-1,15,TRBJ2-1,-,CSARLPLAGGHEQFF,TGCAGTGCTAGACTCCCCCTAGCGGGGGGCCATGAGCAGTTCTTC
-,TRBV7-9,13,TRBJ2-1,-,CASSLRQTDEQFF,TGTGCCAGCAGCTTACGACAGACCGATGAGCAGTTCTTC
TRBD1,TRBV12-3/TRBV12-4,13,TRBJ2-7,-,CASRKTGTHEQYF,TGTGCCAGCAGGAAGACAGGGACCCACGAGCAGTACTTC
-,TRBV14,15,TRBJ1-6,-,CASSRAAGVGSPLHF,TGTGCCAGCAGCCGGGCGGCCGGAGTTGGGTCACCCCTCCACTTT
-,TRBV9,19,TRBJ2-6,once,CASSVADGVWGSGANVLTF,TGTGCCAGCAGCGTAGCTGATGGGGTGTGGGGCTCTGGGGCCAACGTCCTGACTTTC
-,TRBV29-1,13,TRBJ2-7,few,CSVEGGFPYEQYF,TGCAGCGTTGAGGGCGGTTTTCCCTACGAGCAGTACTTC
-,TRBV10-3,13,TRBJ1-1,many,CATQGGLNTEAFF,TGTGCCACCCAAGGGGGGTTGAACACTGAAGCTTTCTTT
-,TRBV6-2/TRBV6-3,12,TRBJ2-1,few,CASSPAQAEQFF,TGTGCCAGCAGTCCGGCGCAAGCGGAGCAGTTCTTC
-,TRBV4-1,17,TRBJ2-1,-,CASSQGRRTVPSIEQFF,TGCGCCAGCAGCCAAGGCCGACGGACAGTCCCCTCGATTGAGCAGTTCTTC
-,TRBV9,15,TRBJ2-3,many,CASSVDSPSTDTQYF,TGTGCCAGCAGCGTAGACAGCCCTAGCACAGATACGCAGTATTTT
-,TRBV7-2,16,TRBJ1-2,-,CASSLDVRAGHHGYTF,TGTGCCAGCAGCTTAGATGTTAGGGCCGGGCATCATGGCTACACCTTC
TRBD1,TRBV6-1,16,TRBJ2-7,few,CASSLRTGSLLYEQYF,TGTGCCAGCAGCCTAAGGACAGGGAGCCTTTTATACGAGCAGTACTTC
-,TRBV12-3/TRBV12-4,14,TRBJ1-4,few,CASSLTGNNEKLFF,TGTGCCAGCAGTTTAACAGGGAATAATGAAAAACTGTTTTTT
-,TRBV24-1,17,TRBJ2-3,many,CATSDWGRRSVSDTQYF,TGTGCCACCAGTGACTGGGGACGGCGTTCCGTGTCAGATACGCAGTATTTT
-,TRBV4-1,16,TRBJ1-2,-,CASSQSPPPGPMRYTF,TGCGCCAGCAGCCAAAGTCCCCCGCCAGGGCCTATGCGCTACACCTTC
TRBD1,TRBV20-1,17,TRBJ2-7,-,CSAWWGLGDRSSCEQYF,TGCAGTGCGTGGTGGGGATTAGGGGACAGGAGCTCCTGCGAGCAGTACTTC
TRBD1,TRBV6-5,14,TRBJ1-4,-,CASSAGTVGEKLFF,TGTGCCAGCAGTGCCGGGACAGTCGGCGAAAAACTGTTTTTT
-,TRBV15,15,TRBJ1-1,-,CATSRGSVLNTEAFF,TGTGCCACCAGCAGAGGTTCGGTTTTGAACACTGAAGCTTTCTTT
-,TRBV9,15,TRBJ2-1,few,CASSVRGDSYNEQFF,TGTGCCAGCAGCGTAAGAGGAGACAGCTACAATGAGCAGTTCTTC
TRBD1,TRBV2,16,TRBJ2-2,-,CASSPKTGPNTGELFF,TGTGCCAGCAGTCCAAAGACAGGGCCCAACACCGGGGAGCTGTTTTTT
-,TRBV12-3/TRBV12-4,12,TRBJ1-5,-,CASSSPGQPQHF,TGTGCCAGCAGTTCTCCCGGTCAGCCCCAGCATTTT
TRBD2,TRBV7-9,17,TRBJ2-3,-,CASSSWRTSGEADTQYF,TGTGCCAGCAGCTCCTGGAGGACTAGCGGGGAGGCAGATACGCAGTATTTT
TRBD1,TRBV5-1,16,TRBJ1-1,-,CASSLDGTGLNTEAFF,TGCGCCAGCAGCTTGGACGGGACAGGGTTAAACACTGAAGCTTTCTTT
TRBD2,TRBV29-1,14,TRBJ2-3,-,CSVTIAGRTDTQYF,TGCAGCGTTACCATAGCGGGGCGCACAGATACGCAGTATTTT
TRBD2,TRBV7-2,14,TRBJ2-1,few,CASHDAGGSNEQFF,TGTGCCAGCCATGACGCGGGGGGTTCTAATGAGCAGTTCTTC
-,TRBV6-5,12,TRBJ1-5,-,CASRGGGSAQHF,TGTGCCAGCCGCGGGGGTGGTTCGGCCCAGCATTTT
TRBD1,TRBV15,16,TRBJ2-3,-,CATSRADRVGTDTQYF,TGTGCCACCAGCAGGGCTGACAGGGTGGGCACAGATACGCAGTATTTT
-,TRBV5-4,15,TRBJ2-3,few,CASSSGPRNTDTQYF,TGTGCCAGCAGCTCGGGACCGAGAAACACAGATACGCAGTATTTT
-,TRBV29-1,14,TRBJ2-7,-,CSARGGTSPYEQYF,TGCAGCGCCCGAGGGGGGACGAGTCCCTACGAGCAGTACTTC
-,TRBV18,13,TRBJ2-5,few,CASSSAAQETQYF,TGTGCCAGCTCATCGGCCGCGCAAGAGACCCAGTACTTC
TRBD1,TRBV20-1,15,TRBJ1-2,few,CSAHPRDRGRGGYTF,TGCAGTGCCCATCCCCGGGACAGGGGGCGCGGTGGCTACACCTTC
-,TRBV7-9,16,TRBJ2-3,-,CASSLGGALLADTQYF,TGTGCCAGCAGCTTAGGGGGAGCGCTCTTAGCAGATACGCAGTATTTT
-,TRBV28,15,TRBJ1-5,many,CASSSPEGWDQPQHF,TGTGCCAGCAGTTCCCCGGAGGGATGGGATCAGCCCCAGCATTTT
-,TRBV19,18,TRBJ1-6,few,CASSIDGARESGNSPLHF,TGTGCCAGTAGTATAGATGGTGCCAGGGAGTCGGGGAATTCACCCCTCCACTTT
TRBD2,TRBV20-1,16,TRBJ2-1,-,CSARQILAGGYNEQFF,TGCAGTGCTAGGCAGATCTTAGCGGGGGGGTACAATGAGCAGTTCTTC
TRBD1,TRBV6-2/TRBV6-3,16,TRBJ2-7,-,CASSFQGGDRSYEQYF,TGTGCCAGCAGTTTCCAAGGGGGCGACCGCTCCTACGAGCAGTACTTC
-,TRBV20-1,13,TRBJ1-4,few,CSARVWTALRVFF,TGCAGTGCTAGAGTTTGGACAGCCCTTCGGGTGTTTTTT
-,TRBV20-1,13,TRBJ2-7,few,CSASDRSSYEQYF,TGCAGTGCTTCCGACCGGAGCTCCTACGAGCAGTACTTC
TRBD1,TRBV9,18,TRBJ1-1,-,CASTLTGATPPLLTEAFF,TGTGCCAGCACCCTGACAGGGGCAACCCCTCCACTCTTAACTGAAGCTTTCTTT
TRBD1,TRBV10-3,14,TRBJ1-2,-,CAISGTDPGYGYTF,TGTGCCATCAGCGGGACAGACCCAGGGTATGGCTACACCTTC
-,TRBV6-2/TRBV6-3,14,TRBJ1-1,-,CASSSGLKRTEAFF,TGTGCCAGCAGTTCGGGACTTAAGCGCACTGAAGCTTTCTTT
-,TRBV7-9,17,TRBJ2-7,-,CASSLVGLDTPVGEQYF,TGTGCCAGCAGCTTAGTCGGACTCGATACCCCTGTAGGCGAGCAGTACTTC
-,TRBV20-1,18,TRBJ2-5,-,CSAKRRSRGLAAQETQYF,TGCAGTGCTAAACGCCGCTCGAGGGGGCTAGCGGCACAAGAGACCCAGTACTTC
TRBD2,TRBV3-1,14,TRBJ2-3,few,CASSGDYFTDTQYF,TGTGCCAGCAGCGGGGACTACTTCACAGATACGCAGTATTTT
-,TRBV10-1,15,TRBJ1-5,-,CARQGPLHSNQPQHF,TGCGCCAGACAGGGCCCCCTCCATAGCAATCAGCCCCAGCATTTT
-,TRBV6-6,16,TRBJ2-1,-,CASSFPRGGSYNEQFF,TGTGCCAGCAGTTTTCCTAGGGGGGGCTCCTACAATGAGCAGTTCTTC
-,TRBV7-2,15,TRBJ2-1,few,CASRRDASSYNEQFF,TGTGCCAGCAGGCGGGACGCCAGCTCCTACAATGAGCAGTTCTTC
TRBD2,TRBV20-1,15,TRBJ2-7,-,CSAKRSLAGNNEQYF,TGCAGTGCTAAGAGGTCACTAGCGGGAAACAATGAGCAGTACTTC
TRBD1,TRBV7-3,15,TRBJ2-3,-,CASSLGDREGDTQYF,TGTGCCAGCAGCTTAGGGGACAGGGAAGGAGATACGCAGTATTTT
-,TRBV29-1,11,TRBJ1-1,-,CSGNENTEAFF,TGCAGCGGGAATGAGAACACTGAAGCTTTCTTT
-,TRBV5-1,15,TRBJ2-3,-,CASSLRGFSTDTQYF,TGCGCCAGCAGCTTGAGGGGGTTTAGCACAGATACGCAGTATTTT
-,TRBV6-2/TRBV6-3,13,TRBJ1-1,-,CASSWETFTEAFF,TGTGCCAGCAGTTGGGAGACCTTCACTGAAGCTTTCTTT
TRBD1,TRBV7-3,14,TRBJ1-6,many,CASSPGQPNSPLHF,TGTGCCAGCAGTCCGGGACAGCCGAATTCACCCCTCCACTTT
-,TRBV27,15,TRBJ2-4,-,CASSLSAGGVAAQYF,TGTGCCAGCAGTTTATCGGCCGGAGGTGTCGCTGCGCAGTACTTC
TRBD2,TRBV11-1,20,TRBJ2-3,-,CASSFGWVTSGGGPADTQYF,TGTGCCAGCAGCTTCGGCTGGGTGACTAGCGGGGGGGGCCCCGCAGATACGCAGTATTTT
-,TRBV7-9,17,TRBJ1-6,-,CASSPGTSSSYNSPLHF,TGTGCCAGCAGCCCCGGGACCTCTAGCTCCTATAATTCACCCCTCCACTTT
TRBD2,TRBV2,15,TRBJ2-3,few,CASSEKWLAADTQYF,TGTGCCAGCAGTGAAAAATGGCTAGCGGCAGATACGCAGTATTTT